These T cell receptor beta chains were read from a single sample in a study of cytomegalovirus exposure and HLA in healthy donors. Some clones are missing from TCRdb's copy, which holds only in-frame ones; the method was immunoSEQ multiplex PCR. The data show roughly 73,000 clones, about 75% seen once. Sample: PBMCs. Receptor source: a man between 65 and 85 years old in good health and CMV-seronegative. CDR3s include the opening cysteine and the closing phenylalanine or tryptophan. D genes are given only for firm matches. Only some rows state a clone size, as once, few, many or a class for expanded clones.

J	D	V	size	DNA	CDR3
TRBJ1-4	-	TRBV9	-	TGTGCCAGCAGCCCTTACACAGACGAAAAACTGTTTTTT	CASSPYTDEKLFF
TRBJ2-1	TRBD2	TRBV5-6	-	TGTGCCAGCAGCTTGGTACTAGCGGGAGGGTTGGGTTCGAGCAATGAGCAGTTCTTC	CASSLVLAGGLGSSNEQFF
TRBJ1-6	TRBD1	TRBV6-1	-	TGTGCCAGCAGACTGGACAGGGCTGATAATTCACCCCTCCACTTT	CASRLDRADNSPLHF
TRBJ1-5	-	TRBV12-5	few	TGTGCTAGTGGACCCCACCCAGCGAAGCCCCAGCATTTT	CASGPHPAKPQHF
TRBJ2-3	TRBD1	TRBV5-1	-	TGCGCCAGCAGAGGACAGGGGGCCGCAGATACGCAGTATTTT	CASRGQGAADTQYF
TRBJ1-2	TRBD1	TRBV10-2	-	TGCGCCAGCAGTCCCGAACTAACAGGGGTCGGCTACACCTTC	CASSPELTGVGYTF
TRBJ1-1	-	TRBV5-1	-	TGCGCCAGCAGCTTGGTGGCGGGGGTCGCGAACACTGAAGCTTTCTTT	CASSLVAGVANTEAFF
TRBJ1-2	-	TRBV5-1	-	TGCGCCAGCAGCTGGGTGGACAGCGATGGCTACACCTTC	CASSWVDSDGYTF
TRBJ2-7	TRBD2	TRBV6-5	-	TGTGCCAGCAGGCCCTCTGGGGGGGAAGGCTACGAGCAGTACTTC	CASRPSGGEGYEQYF
TRBJ2-7	-	TRBV4-1	-	TGCGCCAGCAGCCAAGAACCAGCCTACGAGCAGTACTTC	CASSQEPAYEQYF
TRBJ1-1	-	TRBV9	-	TGTGCCAGCAGCGTAGGAGTTGTCGGGGGAGGGAACACTGAAGCTTTCTTT	CASSVGVVGGGNTEAFF
TRBJ2-1	TRBD1	TRBV11-3	-	TGTGCCAGCAGCTATTCCGGGACAGGAGTCTACAATGAGCAGTTCTTC	CASSYSGTGVYNEQFF
TRBJ1-2	TRBD1	TRBV30	-	TGTGCCTGGAGCGCTCATGCAGGGGGATGGAGCTATGGCTACACCTTC	CAWSAHAGGWSYGYTF
TRBJ2-5	-	TRBV7-2	-	TGTGCCAGCAGCTTAGCGCTAGGCCCCCAAGAGACCCAGTACTTC	CASSLALGPQETQYF
TRBJ2-3	TRBD2	TRBV5-1	-	TGCGCCAGCAGCTTGGCAATAGCGGGAGCTCGGGGGAATACGCAGTATTTT	CASSLAIAGARGNTQYF
TRBJ1-2	-	TRBV4-3	-	TGCGCCAGCAGCCAACTTTCCTCAGGGGTGTCTAACTATGGCTACACCTTC	CASSQLSSGVSNYGYTF
TRBJ1-2	-	TRBV5-1	-	TGCGCCAGCAGCTTGGACCCTACAGGGTTGGGCTATGGCTACACCTTC	CASSLDPTGLGYGYTF
TRBJ2-5	TRBD2	TRBV7-8	-	TGTGCCAGCAGCTTTGGACTAGAAGAGACCCAGTACTTC	CASSFGLEETQYF
TRBJ2-3	TRBD2	TRBV11-2	once	TGTGCCAGCAGCCTACTAGCGGGGGGCACAGATACGCAGTATTTT	CASSLLAGGTDTQYF
TRBJ2-1	TRBD2	TRBV19	-	TGTGCCAGTAGCCGACTAGCGGGGGCGAGCTCCTACAATGAGCAGTTCTTC	CASSRLAGASSYNEQFF
TRBJ1-2	-	TRBV6-5	-	TGTGCCAGCAGGATTTCATCGGAGGTCTATGGCTACACCTTC	CASRISSEVYGYTF
TRBJ1-1	-	TRBV5-1	few	TGCGCCAGCAGCTCCCACCCAGGGGATAACACTGAAGCTTTCTTT	CASSSHPGDNTEAFF
TRBJ2-2	TRBD1	TRBV6-5	-	TGTGCCAGCAGATTTGGGACAGCTGTTACCGGGGAGCTGTTTTTT	CASRFGTAVTGELFF
TRBJ2-3	-	TRBV10-3	-	TGTGCCATCAGTCCGGGACTCAACACAGATACGCAGTATTTT	CAISPGLNTDTQYF
TRBJ2-5	-	TRBV6-5	-	TGTGCCAGCAGTTACAGCCGGGTACCCCAAGAGACCCAGTACTTC	CASSYSRVPQETQYF